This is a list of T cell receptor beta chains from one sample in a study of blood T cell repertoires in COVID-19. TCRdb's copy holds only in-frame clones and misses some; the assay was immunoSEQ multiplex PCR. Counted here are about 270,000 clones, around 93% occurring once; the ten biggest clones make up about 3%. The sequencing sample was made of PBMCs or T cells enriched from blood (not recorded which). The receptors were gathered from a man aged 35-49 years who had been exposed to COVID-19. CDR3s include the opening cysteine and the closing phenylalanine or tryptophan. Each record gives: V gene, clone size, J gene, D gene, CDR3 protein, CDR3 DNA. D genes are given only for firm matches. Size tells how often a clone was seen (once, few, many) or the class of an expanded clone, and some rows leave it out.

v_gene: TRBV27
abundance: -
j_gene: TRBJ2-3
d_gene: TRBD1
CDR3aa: CASRGDRGGDTQYF
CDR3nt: TGTGCCAGCAGGGGGGACAGGGGGGGAGATACGCAGTATTTT

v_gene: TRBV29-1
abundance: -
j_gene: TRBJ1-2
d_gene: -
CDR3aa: CSVEAGGYRGYTF
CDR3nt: TGCAGCGTTGAAGCTGGGGGGTACCGTGGCTACACCTTC

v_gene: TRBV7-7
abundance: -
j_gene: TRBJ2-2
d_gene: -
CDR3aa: CASRSGLWTGELFF
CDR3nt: TGTGCTAGCAGGTCAGGGTTGTGGACCGGGGAGCTGTTTTTT

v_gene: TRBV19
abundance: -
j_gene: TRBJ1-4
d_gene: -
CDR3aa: CASRSDRGASTNEKLFF
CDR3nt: TGTGCCAGTAGGTCTGACCGGGGTGCATCAACTAATGAAAAACTGTTTTTT

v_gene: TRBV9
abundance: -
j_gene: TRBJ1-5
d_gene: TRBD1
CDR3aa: CASSALRDSANQPQHF
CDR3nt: TGTGCCAGCAGCGCGCTCCGGGACAGTGCTAATCAGCCCCAGCATTTT

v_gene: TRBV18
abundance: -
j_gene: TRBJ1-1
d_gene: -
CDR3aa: CASSPTGTEAFF
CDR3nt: TGTGCCAGCTCACCAACAGGGACTGAAGCTTTCTTT

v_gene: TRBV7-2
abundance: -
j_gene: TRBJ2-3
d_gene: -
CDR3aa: CASSLAGFGRGDTQYF
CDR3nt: TGTGCCAGCAGCTTAGCCGGGTTCGGGCGGGGAGATACGCAGTATTTT

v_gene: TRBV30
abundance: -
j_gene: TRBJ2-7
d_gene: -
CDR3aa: CAWSRGGVSYEQYF
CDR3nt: TGTGCCTGGAGTCGAGGGGGGGTTTCCTACGAGCAGTACTTC

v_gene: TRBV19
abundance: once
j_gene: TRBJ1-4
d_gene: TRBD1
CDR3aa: CASSTRTGGREKLFF
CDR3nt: TGTGCCAGTAGTACTCGGACAGGGGGCCGTGAAAAACTGTTTTTT

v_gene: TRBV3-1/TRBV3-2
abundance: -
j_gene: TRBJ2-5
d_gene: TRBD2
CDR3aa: CASSPGDSGSLDGLCETQYF
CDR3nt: TGTGCCAGCAGCCCCGGCGATAGCGGGAGCCTCGACGGCTTGTGCGAGACCCAGTACTTC

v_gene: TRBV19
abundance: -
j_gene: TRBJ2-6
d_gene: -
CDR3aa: CASSTGGADSTVLTF
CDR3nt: TGTGCCAGTAGTACCGGAGGGGCGGACTCAACGGTCCTGACTTTC

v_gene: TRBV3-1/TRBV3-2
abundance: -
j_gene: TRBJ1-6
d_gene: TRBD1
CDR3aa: CASSPRGDRGLYNSPLHF
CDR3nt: TGTGCCAGCAGCCCCCGCGGGGACAGGGGGCTGTATAATTCACCCCTCCACTTT

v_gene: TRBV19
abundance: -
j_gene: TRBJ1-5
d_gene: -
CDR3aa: CASRISGGDQPQHF
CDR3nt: TGTGCCAGTAGGATAAGCGGGGGGGATCAGCCCCAGCATTTT

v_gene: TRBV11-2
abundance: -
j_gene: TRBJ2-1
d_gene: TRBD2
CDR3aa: CASSLVSGRVTYNEQFF
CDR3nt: TGTGCCAGCAGCTTAGTTAGCGGGAGGGTAACCTACAATGAGCAGTTCTTC

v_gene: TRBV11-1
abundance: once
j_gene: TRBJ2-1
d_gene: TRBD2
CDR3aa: CASSLAKGWEGEQFF
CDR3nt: TGTGCCAGCAGCTTAGCAAAAGGGTGGGAGGGTGAGCAGTTCTTC

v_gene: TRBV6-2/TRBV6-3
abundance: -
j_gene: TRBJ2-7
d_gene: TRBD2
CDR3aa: CASSPGTSGRVYEQYF
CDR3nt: TGTGCCAGCAGTCCCGGGACTAGCGGGAGGGTGTACGAGCAGTACTTC

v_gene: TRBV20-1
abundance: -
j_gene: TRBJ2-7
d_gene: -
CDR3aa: CSASSAGIGPYEQYF
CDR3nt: TGCAGTGCTAGTTCAGCCGGGATAGGTCCTTACGAGCAGTACTTC

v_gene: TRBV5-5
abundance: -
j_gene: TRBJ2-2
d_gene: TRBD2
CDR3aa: CASSRLAGGLTGELFF
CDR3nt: TGTGCCAGCAGCCGACTAGCGGGAGGGCTCACCGGGGAGCTGTTTTTT

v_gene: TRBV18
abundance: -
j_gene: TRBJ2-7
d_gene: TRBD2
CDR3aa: CASSLGTSGTGGEQYF
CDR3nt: TGTGCCAGCTCACTTGGGACTAGCGGGACCGGTGGGGAGCAGTACTTC

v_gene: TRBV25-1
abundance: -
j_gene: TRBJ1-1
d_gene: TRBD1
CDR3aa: CASSDQQGASYTEAFF
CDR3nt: TGTGCCAGCAGTGACCAACAGGGGGCTTCGTACACTGAAGCTTTCTTT

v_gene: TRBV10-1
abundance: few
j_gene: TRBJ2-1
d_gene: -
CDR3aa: CASSARDSRGHNEQFF
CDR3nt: TGCGCCAGCAGTGCGAGGGACTCCCGCGGTCACAATGAGCAGTTCTTC

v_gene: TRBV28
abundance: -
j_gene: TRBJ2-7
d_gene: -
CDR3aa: CASSPLASGRVSYEQYF
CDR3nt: TGTGCCAGCAGTCCCCTGGCCTCGGGAAGGGTCTCCTACGAGCAGTACTTC

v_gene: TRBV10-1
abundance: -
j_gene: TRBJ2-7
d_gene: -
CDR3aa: CASSPHSTRGDEQYF
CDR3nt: TGCGCCAGCAGCCCACACAGCACTAGAGGCGACGAGCAGTACTTC

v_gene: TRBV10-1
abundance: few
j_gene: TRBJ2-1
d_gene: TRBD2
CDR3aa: CASSESSGLAGLSEQFF
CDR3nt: TGCGCCAGCAGTGAGAGCTCGGGACTAGCGGGATTAAGCGAGCAGTTCTTC

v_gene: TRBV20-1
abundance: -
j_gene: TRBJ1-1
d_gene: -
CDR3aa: CSARISQRAFF
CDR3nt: TGCAGTGCTAGAATCTCCCAGCGGGCTTTCTTT

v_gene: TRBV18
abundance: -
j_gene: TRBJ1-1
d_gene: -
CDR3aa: CASSRNLMSQGRANTEAFF
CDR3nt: TGTGCCAGCTCACGCAACTTAATGTCACAGGGTCGGGCAAACACTGAAGCTTTCTTT

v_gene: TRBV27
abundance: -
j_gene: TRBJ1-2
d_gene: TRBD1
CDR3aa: CASRRDRVGGLHGYTF
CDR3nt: TGTGCCAGCAGACGGGACAGGGTGGGGGGCTTGCATGGCTACACCTTC

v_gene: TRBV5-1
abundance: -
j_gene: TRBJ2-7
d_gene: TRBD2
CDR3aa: CASSLGAREGGEQYF
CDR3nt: TGCGCCAGCAGCTTGGGGGCCCGGGAGGGTGGGGAGCAGTACTTC

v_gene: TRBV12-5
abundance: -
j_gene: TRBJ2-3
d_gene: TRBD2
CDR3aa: CASGQTSGITDTQYF
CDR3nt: TGTGCTAGTGGTCAAACTAGCGGGATAACAGATACGCAGTATTTT

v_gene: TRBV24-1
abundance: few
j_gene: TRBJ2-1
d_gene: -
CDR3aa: CATSDFTQGVQPYNEQFF
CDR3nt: TGTGCCACCAGTGATTTTACCCAGGGCGTACAACCCTACAATGAGCAGTTCTTC

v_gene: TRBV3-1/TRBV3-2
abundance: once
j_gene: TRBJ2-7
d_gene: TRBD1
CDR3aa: CASSPTPFPDRFQEQYF
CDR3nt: TGTGCCAGCAGCCCAACACCCTTCCCGGACAGGTTTCAAGAGCAGTACTTC

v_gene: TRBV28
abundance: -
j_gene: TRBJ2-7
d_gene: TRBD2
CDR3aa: CASSLSGGVDEQYF
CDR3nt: TGTGCCAGCAGTTTATCGGGAGGGGTCGACGAGCAGTACTTC

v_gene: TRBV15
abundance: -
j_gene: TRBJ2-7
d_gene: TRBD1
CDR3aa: CATSRAFGPQGAREQYF
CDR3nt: TGTGCCACCAGCAGAGCCTTCGGACCACAGGGGGCGAGGGAGCAGTACTTC

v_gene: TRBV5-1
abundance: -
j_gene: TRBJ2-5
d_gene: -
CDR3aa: CASSLEGEGGETQYF
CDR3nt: TGCGCCAGCAGCTTGGAGGGTGAGGGAGGAGAGACCCAGTACTTC

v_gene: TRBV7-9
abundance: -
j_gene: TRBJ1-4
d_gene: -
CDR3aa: CASSNRQNEKLFF
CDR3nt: TGTGCCAGCAGCAATCGACAAAACGAAAAACTGTTTTTT

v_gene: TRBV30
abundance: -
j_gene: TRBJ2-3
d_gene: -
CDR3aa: CAWSVGASTDTQYF
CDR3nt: TGTGCCTGGAGTGTAGGGGCCAGCACAGATACGCAGTATTTT

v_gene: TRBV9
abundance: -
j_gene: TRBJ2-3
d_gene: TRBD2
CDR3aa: CASSVATSGRGTDTQYF
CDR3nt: TGTGCCAGCAGCGTAGCCACTAGCGGGAGAGGAACAGATACGCAGTATTTT

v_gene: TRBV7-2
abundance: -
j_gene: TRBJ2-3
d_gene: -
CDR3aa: CASSLDAQGTDTQYF
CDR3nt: TGTGCCAGCAGCTTAGACGCGCAGGGAACGGATACGCAGTATTTT

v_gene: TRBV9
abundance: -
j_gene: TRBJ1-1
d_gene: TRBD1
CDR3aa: CASSVEDRGNLNTEAFF
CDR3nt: TGTGCCAGCAGCGTAGAGGACAGGGGGAACCTGAACACTGAAGCTTTCTTT

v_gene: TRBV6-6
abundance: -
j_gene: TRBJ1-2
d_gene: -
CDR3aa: CASSGRDRENYGYTF
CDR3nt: TGTGCCAGCAGTGGCCGCGACAGAGAAAACTATGGCTACACCTTC

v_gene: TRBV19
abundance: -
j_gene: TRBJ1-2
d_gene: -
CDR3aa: CASSSGDTGYTF
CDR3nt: TGTGCCAGTAGTTCAGGGGATACTGGCTACACCTTC

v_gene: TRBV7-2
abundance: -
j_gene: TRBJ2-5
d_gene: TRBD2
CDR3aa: CASSLGGRWETQYF
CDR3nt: TGTGCCAGCAGCTTAGGCGGGAGGTGGGAGACCCAGTACTTC

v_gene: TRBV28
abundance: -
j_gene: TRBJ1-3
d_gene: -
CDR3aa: CASRAPSTSGNTIYF
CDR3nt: TGTGCCAGCAGAGCGCCCTCGACGTCTGGAAACACCATATATTTT

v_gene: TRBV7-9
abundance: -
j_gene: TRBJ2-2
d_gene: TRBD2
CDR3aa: CASSMNPGLAGYRPGELFF
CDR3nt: TGTGCCAGCAGCATGAATCCGGGACTAGCGGGATATCGGCCCGGGGAGCTGTTTTTT

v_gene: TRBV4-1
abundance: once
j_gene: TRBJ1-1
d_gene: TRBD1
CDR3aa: CASSVGTGVTEAFF
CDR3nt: TGCGCCAGCAGTGTTGGGACAGGGGTCACTGAAGCTTTCTTT

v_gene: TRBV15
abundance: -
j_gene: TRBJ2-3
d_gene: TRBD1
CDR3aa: CATSRETGGDTQYF
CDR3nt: TGTGCCACCAGCAGAGAGACAGGGGGTGATACGCAGTATTTT

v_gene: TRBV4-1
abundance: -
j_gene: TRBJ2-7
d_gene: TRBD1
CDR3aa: CASRREQGDFYEQYF
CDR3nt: TGCGCCAGCAGGAGAGAACAGGGGGACTTCTACGAGCAGTACTTC

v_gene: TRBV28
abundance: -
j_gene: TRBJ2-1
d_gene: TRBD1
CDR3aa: CASTPGQGYEQFF
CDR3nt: TGTGCCAGCACCCCGGGACAGGGATATGAGCAGTTCTTC

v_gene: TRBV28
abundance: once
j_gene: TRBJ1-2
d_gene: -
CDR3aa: CAAWTDPAGYTF
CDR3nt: TGTGCCGCCTGGACAGATCCAGCTGGCTACACCTTC

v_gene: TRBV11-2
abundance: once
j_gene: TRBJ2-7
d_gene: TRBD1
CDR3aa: CASSRDRTSYEQYF
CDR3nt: TGTGCCAGCAGCAGGGACAGAACCTCCTACGAGCAGTACTTC

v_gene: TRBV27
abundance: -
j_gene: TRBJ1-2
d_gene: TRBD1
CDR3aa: CVSAGTGGLFYGYTF
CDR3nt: TGTGTATCAGCAGGGACAGGGGGCCTTTTCTATGGCTACACCTTC

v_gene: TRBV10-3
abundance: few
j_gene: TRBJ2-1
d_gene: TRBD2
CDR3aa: CAIRATGLVGAGVENEQFF
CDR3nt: TGTGCCATCAGGGCCACCGGCCTGGTGGGAGCGGGAGTCGAGAATGAGCAGTTCTTC

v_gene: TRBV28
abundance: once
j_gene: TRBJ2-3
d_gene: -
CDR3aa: CASSTYGQGPSTDTQYF
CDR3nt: TGTGCCAGCAGTACTTATGGACAAGGACCTAGCACAGATACGCAGTATTTT

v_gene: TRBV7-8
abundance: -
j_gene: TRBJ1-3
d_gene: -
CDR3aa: CASSLPGNGNTIYF
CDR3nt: TGTGCCAGCAGCTTACCGGGGAATGGAAACACCATATATTTT

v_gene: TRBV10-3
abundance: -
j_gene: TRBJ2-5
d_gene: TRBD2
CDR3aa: CAISEWGGEAQETQYF
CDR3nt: TGTGCCATCAGTGAGTGGGGGGGAGAGGCCCAAGAGACCCAGTACTTC